Reported below is one TCR beta chain. The data derive from a study of blood T cell repertoires in COVID-19. With 6 bases clipped from V and 5 bases from J, the junction kept 4 bases outside the gene matches. The CDR3 runs to 14 residues. Germline V CDR1 and CDR2: KGHSH, LQKENI. Profiling relied on immunoSEQ multiplex PCR, and the TCRdb table lists in-frame clones only, not all of them. This table has some 150,000 clones, approximately 87% appearing once. Specimen: peripheral blood. This rearrangement joins TRBV18 to TRBJ1-6; TRBD1 matches at 7 bases. The TCR comes from a young man with active or convalescent COVID-19. DNA of the CDR3: TGTGCCAGCTCGCCCGGGACAGATAATTCACCCCTCCACTTT. Protein product: CASSPGTDNSPLHF.